This T cell receptor beta chain originates from a study of human T cells and chemical hapten exposure (dated by TCRdb to 2020 to 2023). In the study overall: For sensitization, 2% DPC in acetone was applied to an approximately 2 cm by approximately 2 cm area of upper inner arm skin. Weekly therapeutic DPC doses were additionally applied to the scalp of patients throughout the roughly 26-week study period. Patch testing was done on the upper back using Finn chambers containing 0.01% DPC, and results were scored after 6 days according to International Contact Dermatitis Research Group standards. Most of the patients in the cohort were female, and the cohort covered alopecia areata with under or over 50% scalp involvement, alopecia totalis and alopecia universalis. Libraries were combined into a pool for sequencing, and differences in TCR yield between samples came mainly from small differences in library volumes within the pool. This study followed changes in the peripheral blood TCR repertoire in vivo during primary and secondary sensitization of alopecia patients to the hapten diphenylcyclopropenone (DPC). Blood samples were taken from patients before sensitization (week 0) and then at 2, 6 and about 24 weeks after DPC sensitization. For TCR sequencing, blood came from 25 to 35 alopecia patients at anywhere from one to four time points (pre-sensitization, 2, 6 and 24 weeks). What the authors observed across the whole study: After repeated subsampling, changes were observed in the strength of the expansion versus patch-test correlation and in the threshold at which the correlation became significant. Expanded TCRs formed significantly more large CDR3 similarity clusters than pre-sensitization or healthy control sets, consistent with antigen-driven responses. Patch test score was positively correlated with the number of PT1 expanded TCRs, with significance at thresholds 8, 16 and 32 but not at 4. Alopecia, a presumed autoimmune disease, was present in all patients, so the immune response of the patients might differ from that of healthy individuals. DPC sensitization did not change how many TCRs were above 1 in 1000 frequency, and no evidence was found of alterations in global repertoire structure.

The library was obtained by RACE. The instrument given in TCRdb is NextSeq 500. During library preparation, unique molecular identifiers were attached to individual cDNA molecules so that TCRs could be counted in a quantitative, reproducible way. For every blood RNA sample, sequencing covered both the TCR alpha and TCR beta chains. Per the original workflow: The median number of TCRs per sample was approximately 93,000, ranging from roughly 20,000 to 690,600. The Decombinator software suite was used to annotate the V, J and CDR3 of the TCR reads. To make PS versus PT1 abundance plots, every sample was subsampled to the same number of TCRs (28,000). TCRs were defined as expanded if absent before sensitization and observed at least eight times at the 2-week time point. TCRdb reran the public reads through fastp at Q25 and MiXCR, keeping productive beta chains. A single entry per CDR3 protein holds the most common genes and DNA from its merged rows. These V and J calls originate from TCRdb's pipeline instead of the authors' own analysis. The sample records more than 65,000 distinct CDR3 sequences, around a third of which are singletons. About 10% of the sample goes to the ten largest clones.

What this sample's time point label stands for: patch test 1, 2 weeks after DPC sensitization. In the paper's terms, the treatment or condition label means: therapeutic diphenylcyclopropenone sensitization with weekly scalp DPC. At every patch-test visit, the blood draw took place before the patch test was put on. Eligible patients were aged 18 to 70, diagnosed with alopecia, deemed suitable for DPC therapy, and excluded if pregnant. Unfractionated whole blood was collected in Tempus Blood RNA tubes, and total RNA was extracted from that blood. The germline V gene gives CDR1 as SNHLY and CDR2 as FYNNEI. From the cysteine up to the phenylalanine, the CDR3 has a length of 16 residues. Kept here is only the CDR3 DNA, which spans 48 bases and is read in frame from base 1. Clipping removes 4 bases from V and 4 bases from J, with 8 as the unmatched junction base count. Details on this clonotype: Its antigen is not yet known. The sample holds no much larger clone one base away, and base qualities are not on file.

The TCR was taken from a man between 40 and 49 years old with alopecia areata. Some clones in this sample may be carry-over from other donors' samples. The sequence joins TRBV2 to TRBJ1-4; the central 8 bases match TRBD1. Specimen: whole blood, collected in connection with sensitization to the hapten diphenylcyclopropenone (DPC). The DNA sequence is TGTGCCAGCAGTGGGACAGGGAGAGGCCGTAATGAAAAACTGTTTTTT. Its translation reads: CASSGTGRGRNEKLFF.